This T cell receptor beta chain was recovered during a study of control samples from healthy donors and cancer patients. This clone was seen more than once but under ten times. The CDR3 has 20 amino acids. Trimming removed 7 bases at V and 0 bases at J, with 27 bases between. Per germline, CDR1 SNHLY and CDR2 FYNNEI. The assay was immunoSEQ multiplex PCR, and TCRdb's table has in-frame clones only and misses some. The sample consists of 65,000 to 90,000 clones, about nine tenths of them appearing once. The material sequenced was PBMCs. This clonotype originated in a woman between 50 and 59 years old with colorectal cancer. V is TRBV2 and J is TRBJ2-2, with TRBD2 as a possible D gene (7 bases). CDR3 amino acids: CASNGGGGGVKPTNTGELFF. The CDR3 coding sequence is TGTGCCAGCAATGGGGGCGGGGGCGGGGTTAAGCCCACGAACACCGGGGAGCTGTTTTTT.